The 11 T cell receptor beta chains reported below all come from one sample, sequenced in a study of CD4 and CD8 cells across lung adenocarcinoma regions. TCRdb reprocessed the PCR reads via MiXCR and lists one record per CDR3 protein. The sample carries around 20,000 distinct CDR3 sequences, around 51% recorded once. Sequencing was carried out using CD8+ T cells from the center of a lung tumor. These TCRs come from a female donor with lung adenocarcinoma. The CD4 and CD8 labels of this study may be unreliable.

CDR3 in DNA: TGTGCCAGCAGTTCCGGGACAGGGCGATACGAGCAGTACTTC. Residues: CASSSGTGRYEQYF. The rearrangement uses TRBV6-5 and TRBJ2-5, with TRBD1 matching over 9 bases. The J call may be in error: the DNA end matches TRBJ2-7 better. CDR1 is MNHEY, CDR2 SVGAGI, per germline. This CDR3 is built from 14 residues.

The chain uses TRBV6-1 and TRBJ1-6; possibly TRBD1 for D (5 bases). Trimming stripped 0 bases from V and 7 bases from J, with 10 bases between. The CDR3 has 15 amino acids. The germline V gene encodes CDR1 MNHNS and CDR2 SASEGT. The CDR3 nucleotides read TGTGCCAGCAGTGAAGCGCGGGGACTGAATTCACCCCTCCACTTT. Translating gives CASSEARGLNSPLHF.

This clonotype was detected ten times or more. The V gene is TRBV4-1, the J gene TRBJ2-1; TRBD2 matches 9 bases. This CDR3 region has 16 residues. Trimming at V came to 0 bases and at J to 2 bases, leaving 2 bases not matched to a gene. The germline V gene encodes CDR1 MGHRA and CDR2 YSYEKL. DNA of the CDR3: TGCGCCAGCAGCCAAGACCCTAGCGGGACCTACAATGAGCAGTTCTTC. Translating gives CASSQDPSGTYNEQFF.

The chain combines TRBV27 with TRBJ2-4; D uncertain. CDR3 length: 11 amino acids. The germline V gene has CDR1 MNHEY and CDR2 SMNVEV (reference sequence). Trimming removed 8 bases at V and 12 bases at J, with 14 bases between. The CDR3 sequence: CASGPPNTQYF. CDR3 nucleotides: TGTGCCAGCGGTCCTCCAAATACTCAGTACTTC.

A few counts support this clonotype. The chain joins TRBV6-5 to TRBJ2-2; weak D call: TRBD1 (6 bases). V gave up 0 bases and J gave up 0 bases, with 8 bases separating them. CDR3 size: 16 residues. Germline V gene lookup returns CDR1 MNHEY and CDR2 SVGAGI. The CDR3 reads CASSYSHRANTGELFF. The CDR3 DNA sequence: TGTGCCAGCAGTTACTCGCACAGGGCGAACACCGGGGAGCTGTTTTTT.

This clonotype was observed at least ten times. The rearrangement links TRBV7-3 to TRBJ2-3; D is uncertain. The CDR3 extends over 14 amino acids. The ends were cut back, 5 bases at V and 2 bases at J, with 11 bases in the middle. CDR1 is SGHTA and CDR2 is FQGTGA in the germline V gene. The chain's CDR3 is CASSPAHHTDTQYF. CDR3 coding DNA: TGTGCCAGCAGCCCCGCACACCACACAGATACGCAGTATTTT.

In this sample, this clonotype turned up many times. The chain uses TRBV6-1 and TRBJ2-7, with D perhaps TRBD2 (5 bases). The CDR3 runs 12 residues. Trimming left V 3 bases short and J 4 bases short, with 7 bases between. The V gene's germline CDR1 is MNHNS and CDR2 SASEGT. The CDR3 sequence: CASSDTGYEQYV. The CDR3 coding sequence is TGTGCCAGCAGTGATACGGGGTACGAGCAGTACGTC.

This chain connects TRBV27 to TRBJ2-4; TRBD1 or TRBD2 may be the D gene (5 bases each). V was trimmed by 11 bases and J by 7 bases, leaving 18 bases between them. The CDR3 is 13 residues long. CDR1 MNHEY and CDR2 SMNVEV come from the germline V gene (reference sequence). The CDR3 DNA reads TGTGCCTCGGGGCCGCGGGCGAAGAACATTCAGTACTTC. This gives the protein CASGPRAKNIQYF.

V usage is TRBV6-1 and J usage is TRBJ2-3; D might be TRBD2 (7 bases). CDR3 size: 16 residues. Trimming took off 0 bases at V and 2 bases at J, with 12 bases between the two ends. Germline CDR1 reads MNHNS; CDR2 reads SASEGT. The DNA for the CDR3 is TGTGCCAGCAGTGAAGCGGGGGGGGGGGCCACAGATACGCAGTATTTT. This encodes CASSEAGGGATDTQYF.

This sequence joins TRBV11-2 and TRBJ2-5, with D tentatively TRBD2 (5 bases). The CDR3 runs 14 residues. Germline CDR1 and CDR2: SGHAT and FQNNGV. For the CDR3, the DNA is TGTGCGGGGAGAGGAGGCCCTGGCCCAGATACCCAGTACTTC. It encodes CAGRGGPGPDTQYF.

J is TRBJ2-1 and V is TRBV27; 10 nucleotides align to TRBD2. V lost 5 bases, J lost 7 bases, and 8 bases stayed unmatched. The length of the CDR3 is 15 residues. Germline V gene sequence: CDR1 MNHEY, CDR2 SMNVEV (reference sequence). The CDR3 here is CASSTGTSVSNEQFF. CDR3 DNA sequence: TGTGCCAGCAGTACCGGGACTAGCGTTTCGAATGAGCAGTTCTTC.